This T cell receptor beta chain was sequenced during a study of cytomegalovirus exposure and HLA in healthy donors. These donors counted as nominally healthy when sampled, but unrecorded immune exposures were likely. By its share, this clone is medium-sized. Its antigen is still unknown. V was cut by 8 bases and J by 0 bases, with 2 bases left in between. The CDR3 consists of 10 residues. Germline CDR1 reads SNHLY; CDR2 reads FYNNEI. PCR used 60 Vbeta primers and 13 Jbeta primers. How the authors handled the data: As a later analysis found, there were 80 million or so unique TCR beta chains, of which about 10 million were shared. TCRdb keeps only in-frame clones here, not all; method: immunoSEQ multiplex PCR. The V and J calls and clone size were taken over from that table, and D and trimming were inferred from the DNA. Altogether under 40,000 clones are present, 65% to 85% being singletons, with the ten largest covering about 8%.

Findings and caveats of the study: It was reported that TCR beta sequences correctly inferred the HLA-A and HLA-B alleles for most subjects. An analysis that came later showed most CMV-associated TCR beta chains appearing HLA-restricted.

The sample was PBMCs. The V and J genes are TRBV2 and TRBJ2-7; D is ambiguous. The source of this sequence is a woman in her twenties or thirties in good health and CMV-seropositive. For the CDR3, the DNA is TGTGCCAGCCGCTCCTACGAGCAGTACTTC. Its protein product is CASRSYEQYF.